Below are 4 T cell receptor beta chains sequenced from a single sample in a study of OX40 agonist ivuxolimab in advanced cancers. The protocol was immunoSEQ multiplex PCR, while the TCRdb copy is restricted to in-frame clones and leaves out a portion. In the table there are about 98,000 clones, approximately 93% of which are singletons. The source was CD4+ or CD8+ T cells sorted from blood, collected in a trial of the OX40 agonist ivuxolimab. Receptors were obtained from an adult with an advanced solid tumor such as melanoma, head and neck, liver or kidney cancer.

The V and J genes are TRBV9 and TRBJ2-1; 12 bases map to TRBD2. CDR1 is SGDLS, CDR2 YYNGEE, per germline. With V trimmed by 0 bases and J by 7 bases, 17 bases remained unmatched. CDR3 length: 20 amino acids. CDR3 sequence (DNA): TGTGCCAGCAGCGTAGGATCGATTGCATCTAGCGGGAGGGCGGCAAATGAGCAGTTCTTC. This codes for CASSVGSIASSGRAANEQFF.

This chain joins TRBV6-6 and TRBJ1-2; D possibly corresponds to TRBD1 (5 bases). Trimming cost V 5 bases and J 4 bases, with 14 bases left between them. CDR1 MNHNY and CDR2 SVGAGI come from the germline V gene (reference sequence). This CDR3 is 14 amino acids long. The CDR3 is CASSGTGGSYGYTF. DNA for the CDR3: TGTGCCAGCAGTGGGACGGGGGGATCCTATGGCTACACCTTC.

The chain links TRBV13 to TRBJ2-1; TRBD1 matches 12 bases. CDR3 length: 15 residues. Trimming cost V 5 bases and J 7 bases; bases outside gene matches: 6. Germline CDR1 is PRHDT and CDR2 is FYEKMQ (reference sequence). The CDR3 reads CASSPRDRGRNEQFF. As DNA, the CDR3 is TGTGCCAGCAGCCCCCGGGACAGGGGGCGGAATGAGCAGTTCTTC.

This CDR3 is CASRDAQGAPNIQYF. Written as DNA, the CDR3 is TGCGCCAGCAGAGACGCACAGGGGGCCCCAAACATTCAGTACTTC. This chain connects TRBV5-1 to TRBJ2-4, with 9 bases matching TRBD1. The junction had 9 bases not matched to a gene; V was cut back by 5 bases and J by 6 bases. The CDR3 sequence is 15 residues long. Germline V gene lookup returns CDR1 SGHRS and CDR2 YFSETQ.